This TCR beta chain comes out of a study of blood T cell repertoires in COVID-19. Study in general: Samples taken during acute and convalescent COVID-19 were collected in the United States, Italy and Spain. PBMCs, B-cell-depleted T cells, or T cells were the source of the cDNA or gDNA that made up the material.

Concerning this clone itself: Other nucleotide sequences from this sample produce the same CDR3.

This CDR3 has 14 residues. Looked up from germline, CDR1 is SGHRS and CDR2 is YFSETQ. The V and J ends lost 0 bases and 3 bases, in that order; junction bases with no gene match: 3. Original handling: Reference gene primers were amplified, and this amplification served to estimate nucleated cell counts. This table comes from immunoSEQ multiplex PCR, and its TCRdb copy is limited to in-frame clones, with some not included. Clonal size and the V and J genes are those of that table, whereas D and trimming came from the DNA. The data show under 200,000 clones, over 60% seen once. Sequenced input: peripheral blood. The clonotype comes from a man between 60 and 75 years old with acute or convalescent COVID-19. V usage is TRBV5-1 and J usage is TRBJ2-7; 7 nucleotides agree with TRBD1. The CDR3 spells CASSLGTGHYEQYF. The CDR3 nucleotides are TGCGCCAGCAGCTTGGGGACAGGACACTACGAGCAGTACTTC. The full variable domain, with the rest looked up from reference TRBV5-1 and TRBJ2-7, is KAGVTQTPRYLIKTRGQQVTLSCSPISGHRSVSWYQQTPGQGLQFLFEYFSETQRNKGNFPGRFSGRQFSNSRSEMNVSTLELGDSALYLCASSLGTGHYEQYFGPGTRLTVT.